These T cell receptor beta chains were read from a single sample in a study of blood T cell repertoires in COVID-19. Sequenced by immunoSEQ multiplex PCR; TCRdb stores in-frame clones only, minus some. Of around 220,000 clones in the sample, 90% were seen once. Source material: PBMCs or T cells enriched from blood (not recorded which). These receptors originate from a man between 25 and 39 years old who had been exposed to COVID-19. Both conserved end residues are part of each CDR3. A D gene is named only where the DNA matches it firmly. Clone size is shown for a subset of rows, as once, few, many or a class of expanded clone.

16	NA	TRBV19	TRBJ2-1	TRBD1	CASSRDRERTYNEQFF	TGTGCCAGTAGCCGGGACAGGGAGCGAACCTACAATGAGCAGTTCTTC
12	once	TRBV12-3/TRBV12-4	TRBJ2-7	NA	CASSRPWREQYF	TGTGCCAGCAGCCGACCCTGGAGGGAGCAGTACTTC
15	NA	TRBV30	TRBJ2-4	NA	CAWSVTTVNGNIQYF	TGTGCCTGGAGTGTTACGACAGTCAACGGTAACATTCAGTACTTC
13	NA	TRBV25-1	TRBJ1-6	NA	CASSGGSNSPLHF	TGTGCCAGCAGTGGGGGCTCCAATTCACCCCTCCACTTT
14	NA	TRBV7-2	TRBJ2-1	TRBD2	CASTLAGGPVEQFF	TGTGCCAGCACCTTAGCGGGGGGGCCTGTTGAGCAGTTCTTC
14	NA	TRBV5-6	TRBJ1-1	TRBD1	CASSLVQGVTEAFF	TGTGCCAGCAGCTTGGTACAGGGGGTAACTGAAGCTTTCTTT
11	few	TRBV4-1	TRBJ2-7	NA	CASRQGYEQYF	TGCGCCAGCAGACAGGGTTACGAGCAGTACTTC
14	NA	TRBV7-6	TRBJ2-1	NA	CASSLIGAYNEQFF	TGTGCCAGCAGCTTAATCGGGGCCTACAATGAGCAGTTCTTC
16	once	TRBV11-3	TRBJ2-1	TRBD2	CASGPGLAGGRNEQFF	TGTGCCTCCGGGCCGGGACTAGCGGGGGGGCGGAATGAGCAGTTCTTC
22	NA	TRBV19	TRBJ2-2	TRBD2	CASSIPAFNFSGGPPGTGELFF	TGTGCCAGTAGTATCCCCGCTTTCAACTTCAGCGGGGGGCCCCCAGGCACCGGGGAGCTGTTTTTT
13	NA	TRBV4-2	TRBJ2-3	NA	CASSQEGAGTQYF	TGTGCCAGCAGCCAAGAGGGGGCGGGTACGCAGTATTTT
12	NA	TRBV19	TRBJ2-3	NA	CASSMDWVAQYF	TGTGCCAGTAGTATGGACTGGGTGGCGCAGTATTTT
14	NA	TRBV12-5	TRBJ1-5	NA	CASGTGAGNQPQHF	TGTGCTAGTGGTACCGGCGCGGGCAATCAGCCCCAGCATTTT
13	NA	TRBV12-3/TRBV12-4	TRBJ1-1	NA	CASSRGSNTEAFF	TGTGCCAGCAGTAGGGGCTCGAACACTGAAGCTTTCTTT
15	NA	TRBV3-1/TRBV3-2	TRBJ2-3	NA	CASSLLRGGTDTQYF	TGTGCCAGCAGCCTCTTGCGGGGAGGCACAGATACGCAGTATTTT
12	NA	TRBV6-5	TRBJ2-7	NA	CASSDSIAEQYF	TGTGCCAGCAGTGACTCTATAGCCGAGCAGTACTTC
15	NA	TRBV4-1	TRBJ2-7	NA	CASSRERTVSYEQYF	TGCGCCAGCAGCCGGGAACGGACAGTCTCCTACGAGCAGTACTTC
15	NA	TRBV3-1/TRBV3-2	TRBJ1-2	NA	CASSQGGGVNYGYTF	TGTGCCAGCAGCCAAGGGGGAGGGGTAAACTATGGCTACACCTTC
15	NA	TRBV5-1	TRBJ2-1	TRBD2	CASSLVAGTYNEQFF	TGCGCCAGCAGCTTGGTAGCGGGAACCTACAATGAGCAGTTCTTC
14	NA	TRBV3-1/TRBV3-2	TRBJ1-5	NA	CASSQDRAWQPQHF	TGTGCCAGCAGCCAAGACAGGGCTTGGCAGCCCCAGCATTTT
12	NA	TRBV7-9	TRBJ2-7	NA	CASSLDSHEQYF	TGTGCCAGCAGCTTAGACAGCCACGAGCAGTACTTC
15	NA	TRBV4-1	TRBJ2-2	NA	CASSQAPGGAGELFF	TGCGCCAGCAGCCAAGCCCCAGGAGGGGCCGGGGAGCTGTTTTTT
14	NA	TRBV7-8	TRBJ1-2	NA	CASSLVGEEYGYTF	TGTGCCAGCAGCTTAGTAGGGGAGGAGTATGGCTACACCTTC
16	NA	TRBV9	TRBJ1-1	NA	CASNRGHLQKNTEAFF	TGTGCCAGCAACAGAGGACACCTACAAAAGAACACTGAAGCTTTCTTT
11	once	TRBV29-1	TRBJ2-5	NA	CTSRIQETQYF	TGCACTTCGAGGATCCAAGAGACCCAGTACTTC
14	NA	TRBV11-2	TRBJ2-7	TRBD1	CASSLDRVNYEQYF	TGTGCCAGCAGCCTGGACAGGGTGAACTACGAGCAGTACTTC
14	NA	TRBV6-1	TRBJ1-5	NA	CASSERGGGQPQHF	TGTGCCAGCAGTGAAAGGGGAGGAGGTCAGCCCCAGCATTTT
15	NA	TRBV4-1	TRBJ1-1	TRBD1	CASSQRRGQITEAFF	TGCGCCAGCAGCCAAAGAAGGGGACAGATCACTGAAGCTTTCTTT
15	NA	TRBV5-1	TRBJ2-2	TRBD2	CASSSGTTQTGELFF	TGCGCCAGCAGCTCTGGGACTACCCAGACCGGGGAGCTGTTTTTT